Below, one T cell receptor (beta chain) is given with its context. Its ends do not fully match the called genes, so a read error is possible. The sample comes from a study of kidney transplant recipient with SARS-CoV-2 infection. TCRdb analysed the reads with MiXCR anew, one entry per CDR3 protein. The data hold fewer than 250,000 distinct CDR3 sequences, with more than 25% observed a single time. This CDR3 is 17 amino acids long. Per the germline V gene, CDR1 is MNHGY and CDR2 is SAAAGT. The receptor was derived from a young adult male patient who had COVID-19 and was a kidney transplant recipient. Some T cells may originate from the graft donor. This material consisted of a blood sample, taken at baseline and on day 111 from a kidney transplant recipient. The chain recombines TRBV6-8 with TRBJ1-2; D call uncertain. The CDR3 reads CASSVSERSRKTYGYAF. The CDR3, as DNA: TGTGCCAGCAGTGTCTCCGAACGCTCTAGAAAGACCTATGGCTACGCCTTC.